The source of this T cell receptor (beta chain) is a study of blood T cells in healthy people across ages. For the second PCR, which ran for about 6 to 11 cycles, a sample-barcoded 5' primer and a J-beta primer mix were used. Via MiXCR, TCRdb re-called the 5' RACE reads, giving one row per CDR3 protein. Seen here are some 1.4 million distinct CDR3 sequences, roughly 45% observed once, and the top ten hold 7.9%. Germline-derived CDR1 and CDR2 are ENHRY and SYGVKD. CDR3 length: 18 amino acids. This TCR was sampled from a woman between 18 and 29 years old in good health. Sequencing was carried out using blood. The V gene is TRBV10-3, the J gene TRBJ2-1; 9 bases are a match to TRBD1. The closer fit of TRBJ2-7 to the DNA end suggests the J call may be wrong. The CDR3 region is CAISESSWTGAVYNEQYF. CDR3 in DNA: TGTGCCATCAGTGAGTCGAGTTGGACAGGGGCTGTTTACAATGAGCAGTACTTC.